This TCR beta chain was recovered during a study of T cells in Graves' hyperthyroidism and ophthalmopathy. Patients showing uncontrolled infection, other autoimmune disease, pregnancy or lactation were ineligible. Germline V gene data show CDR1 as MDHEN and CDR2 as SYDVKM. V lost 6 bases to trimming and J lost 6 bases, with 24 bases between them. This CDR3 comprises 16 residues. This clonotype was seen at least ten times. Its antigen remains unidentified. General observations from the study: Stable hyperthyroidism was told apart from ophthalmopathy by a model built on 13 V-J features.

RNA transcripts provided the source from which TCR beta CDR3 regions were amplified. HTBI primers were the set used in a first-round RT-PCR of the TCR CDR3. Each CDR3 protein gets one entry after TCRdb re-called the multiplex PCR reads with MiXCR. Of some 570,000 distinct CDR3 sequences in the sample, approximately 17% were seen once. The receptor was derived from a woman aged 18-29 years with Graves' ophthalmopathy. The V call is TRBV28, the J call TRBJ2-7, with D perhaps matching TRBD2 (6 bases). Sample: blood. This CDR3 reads CASRKQGVEGSGEQYF. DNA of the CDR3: TGTGCCAGCAGAAAACAAGGGGTGGAGGGCTCCGGCGAGCAGTACTTC.